Sequencing of this T cell receptor beta chain was carried out in a study of blood T cell repertoires in COVID-19. The wider study: Both acute and convalescent COVID-19 samples were obtained from the United States, Italy and Spain. The analysed material was cDNA or gDNA that came from T cells, B-cell-depleted T cells, or PBMCs.

Per the study methods: Amplified reference gene primers provided the basis for estimating nucleated cell counts. Sequencing used immunoSEQ multiplex PCR; TCRdb keeps in-frame clones, though not all of them. V, J and clone size reflect that table, while D and trimming were determined from the DNA. The repertoire holds fewer than 350,000 clones, about 91% seen once, with 1.5% to 2% in the top ten. The CDR3 is 16 residues long. J gave up 3 bases and V 4 bases, and 11 bases lay outside the gene matches. The germline V gene encodes CDR1 SGHRS and CDR2 YFSETQ. Followed over time, Seattle patients had been enrolled while infection was active.

The sequence was collected from a woman between 25 and 40 years old with COVID-19, enrolled during active disease. V is TRBV5-1 and J is TRBJ1-1; 8 nucleotides match TRBD1. The sample taken for sequencing was peripheral blood. The DNA for the CDR3 is TGCGCCAGCAGCCCGGGACAGGTATTTAAGGACACTGAAGCTTTCTTT. This gives the protein CASSPGQVFKDTEAFF.